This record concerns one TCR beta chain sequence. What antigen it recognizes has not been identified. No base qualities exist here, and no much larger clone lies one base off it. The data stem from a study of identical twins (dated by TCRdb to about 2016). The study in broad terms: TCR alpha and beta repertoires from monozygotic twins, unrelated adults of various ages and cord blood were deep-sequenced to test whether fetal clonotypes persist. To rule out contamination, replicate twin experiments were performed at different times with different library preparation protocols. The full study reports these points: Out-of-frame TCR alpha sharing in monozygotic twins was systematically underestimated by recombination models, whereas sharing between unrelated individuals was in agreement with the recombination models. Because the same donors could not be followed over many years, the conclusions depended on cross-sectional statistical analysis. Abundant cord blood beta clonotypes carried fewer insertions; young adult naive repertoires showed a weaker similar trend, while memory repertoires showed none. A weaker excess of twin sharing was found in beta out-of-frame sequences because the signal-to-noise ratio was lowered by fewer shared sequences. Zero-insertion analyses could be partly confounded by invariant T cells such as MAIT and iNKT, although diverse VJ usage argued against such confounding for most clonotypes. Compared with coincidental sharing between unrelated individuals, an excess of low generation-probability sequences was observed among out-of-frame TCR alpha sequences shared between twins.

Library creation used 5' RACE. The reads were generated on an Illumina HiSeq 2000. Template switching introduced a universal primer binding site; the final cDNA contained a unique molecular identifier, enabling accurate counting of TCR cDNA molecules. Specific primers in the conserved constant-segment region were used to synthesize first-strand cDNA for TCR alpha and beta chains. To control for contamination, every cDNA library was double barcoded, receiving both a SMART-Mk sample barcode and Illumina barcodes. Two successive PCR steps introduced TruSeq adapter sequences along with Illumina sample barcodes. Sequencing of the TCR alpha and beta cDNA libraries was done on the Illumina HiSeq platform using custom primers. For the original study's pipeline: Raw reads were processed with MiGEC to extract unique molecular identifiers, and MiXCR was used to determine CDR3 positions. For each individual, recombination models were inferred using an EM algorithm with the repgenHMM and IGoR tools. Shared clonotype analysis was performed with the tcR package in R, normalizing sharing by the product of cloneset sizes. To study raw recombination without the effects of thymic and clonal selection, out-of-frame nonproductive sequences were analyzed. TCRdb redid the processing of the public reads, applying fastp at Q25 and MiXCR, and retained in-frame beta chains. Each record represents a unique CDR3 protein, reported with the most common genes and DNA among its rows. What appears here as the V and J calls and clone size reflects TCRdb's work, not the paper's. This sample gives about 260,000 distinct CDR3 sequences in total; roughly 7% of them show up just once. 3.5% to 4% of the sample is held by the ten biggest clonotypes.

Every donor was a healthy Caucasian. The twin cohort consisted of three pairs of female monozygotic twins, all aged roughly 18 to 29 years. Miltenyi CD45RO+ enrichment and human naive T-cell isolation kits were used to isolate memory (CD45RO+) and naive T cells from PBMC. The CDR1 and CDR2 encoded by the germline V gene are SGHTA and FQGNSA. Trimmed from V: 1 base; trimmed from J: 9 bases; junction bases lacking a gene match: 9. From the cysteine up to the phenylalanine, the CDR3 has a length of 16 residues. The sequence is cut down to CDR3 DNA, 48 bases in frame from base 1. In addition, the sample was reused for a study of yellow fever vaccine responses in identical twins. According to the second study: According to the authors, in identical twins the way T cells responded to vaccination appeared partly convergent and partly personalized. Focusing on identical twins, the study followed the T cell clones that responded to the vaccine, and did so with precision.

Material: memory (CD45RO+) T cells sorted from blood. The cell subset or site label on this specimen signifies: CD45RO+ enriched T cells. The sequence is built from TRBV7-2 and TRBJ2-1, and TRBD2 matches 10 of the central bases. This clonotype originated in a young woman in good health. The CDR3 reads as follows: CASSLDGLAGVGEQFF. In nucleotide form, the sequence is TGTGCCAGCAGCTTAGACGGCCTAGCGGGAGTCGGTGAGCAGTTCTTC.